This T cell receptor beta chain was sequenced for a study of cytomegalovirus exposure and HLA in healthy donors. Study outcomes and limitations: Reportedly, cytomegalovirus status was diagnosed with high sensitivity and specificity. Rare TCR sequences dominated, though some public TCRs recurred in many donors. Cytomegalovirus-associated status was assigned to fewer than 200 TCR beta chains.

Using immunoSEQ multiplex PCR, the repertoire was profiled, and TCRdb retains in-frame clones only, with some absent. The table shows around 130,000 clones, with 85% occurring only once. In this sample, this clone turned up once. Antigen: not known. V lost 1 base, J lost 3 bases, and 5 bases stayed unmatched. CDR3 length: 15 residues. Per the germline V gene, CDR1 is MDHEN and CDR2 is SYDVKM. From the roughly 110-subject validation cohort, which was separate from the roughly 700-subject first cohort, the donors were drawn. Sequences were obtained from PBMCs. The clonotype originates from a woman in her 30s in good health and CMV-seronegative. J is TRBJ2-7 and V is TRBV28; 8 bases fit TRBD1. CDR3 nucleotides: TGTGCCAGCAGTTTATCGCGAACAGGGGGCTACGAGCAGTACTTC. Protein product: CASSLSRTGGYEQYF.